These 30 T cell receptor beta chains originate from one sample sequenced in a study of blood T cell repertoires in COVID-19. Here immunoSEQ multiplex PCR was the method, and the copy in TCRdb shows in-frame clones only, minus some. The repertoire holds about 260,000 clones, with 75% to 90% as singletons. The sequencing sample was made of peripheral blood. Receptors were obtained from a man younger than 40 with active or convalescent COVID-19.

The J gene is TRBJ1-1, the V gene TRBV7-9, with D hard to call. There are 12 residues in the CDR3. With 3 bases removed from V and 3 bases from J, the gap between germline ends came to 5 bases. Per the germline V gene, CDR1 is SEHNR and CDR2 is FQNEAQ (reference sequence). The CDR3 region has the DNA TGTGCCAGCAGCTTTTCGGACACTGAAGCTTTCTTT. Residues: CASSFSDTEAFF.

The chain recombines TRBV18 with TRBJ1-5; 7 nucleotides line up with TRBD1. Trimming cost V 2 bases and J 6 bases; bases outside gene matches: 7. CDR1 and CDR2 (germline): KGHSH, LQKENI. This CDR3 spans 15 amino acids. The CDR3: CASSPDRVSSQPQHF. The DNA for the CDR3 is TGTGCCAGCTCACCAGACAGGGTTTCGTCTCAGCCCCAGCATTTT. The full variable domain, completed using reference TRBV18 and TRBJ1-5, is NAGVMQNPRHLVRRRGQEARLRCSPMKGHSHVYWYRQLPEEGLKFMVYLQKENIIDESGMPKERFSAEFPKEGPSILRIQQVVRGDSAAYFCASSPDRVSSQPQHFGDGTRLSIL.

The rearrangement uses TRBV4-1 and TRBJ2-1; a weak D match, TRBD1 (6 bases). This CDR3 comprises 13 residues. Germline-derived CDR1 and CDR2 are MGHRA and YSYEKL. V lost 0 bases, J lost 8 bases, and 8 bases lay in between. This chain's CDR3 is CASSQDRGYEQFF. The CDR3 coding sequence is TGCGCCAGCAGCCAAGATAGGGGGTATGAGCAGTTCTTC.

This chain connects TRBV27 to TRBJ1-4; perhaps TRBD1 as D (5 bases). The V end lost 3 bases, the J end lost 8 bases, and 10 bases lay between the germline ends. The CDR3 sequence is 13 residues long. Germline loops: CDR1 MNHEY, CDR2 SMNVEV (reference sequence). Here the CDR3 DNA reads TGTGCCAGCAGTTTTCAACACAGGGAAAAACTGTTTTTT. This gives the protein CASSFQHREKLFF.

The chain carries TRBV9 and TRBJ1-2, with D possibly matching TRBD1 (5 bases). This CDR3 is built from 15 residues. CDR1 and CDR2 (germline): SGDLS, YYNGEE. Trimming removed 4 bases at V and 7 bases at J, with 20 bases between. The CDR3 DNA sequence: TGTGCCAGCAGCCAGATTGACAGAGTAAAGGGTGGCTACACCTTC. Protein sequence: CASSQIDRVKGGYTF.

This chain links TRBV30 with TRBJ1-2; no clear D gene. Germline V gene lookup returns CDR1 GTSNPN and CDR2 SVGIG (reference sequence). The CDR3 is made up of 12 amino acids. V lost 2 bases, J lost 5 bases, and 9 bases lay in between. In nucleotides, the CDR3 is TGTGCCTGGAGTCCCCTCGGGTATGGCTACACCTTC. Protein sequence: CAWSPLGYGYTF.

The V gene is TRBV14, the J gene TRBJ2-2, with D perhaps TRBD1 (6 bases). The CDR3 is made up of 15 amino acids. Per the germline V gene, CDR1 is SGHDN and CDR2 is FVKESK. V was cut by 4 bases and J by 2 bases, with 11 bases left in between. The CDR3 region has the DNA TGTGCCAGCAGCCCGTGGGACACTAACACCGGGGAGCTGTTTTTT. Encoded protein: CASSPWDTNTGELFF.

The chain has TRBV19 and TRBJ1-3, with D unresolved. Trimming took off 2 bases at V and 0 bases at J, with 17 bases between the two ends. This CDR3 has 18 amino acids. The germline V gene has CDR1 LNHDA and CDR2 SQIVND (reference sequence). In DNA, the CDR3 is TGTGCCAGTAGTATATCTGACTACCCGATACTCTCTGGAAACACCATATATTTT. Protein sequence: CASSISDYPILSGNTIYF.

The chain couples TRBV27 to TRBJ1-4, with 7 bases matching TRBD1. V was clipped by 0 bases and J by 6 bases; unmatched bases: 4. Per the germline V gene, CDR1 is MNHEY and CDR2 is SMNVEV (reference sequence). This CDR3 comprises 15 residues. The chain's CDR3 is CASSLSTGRYEKLFF. The CDR3 DNA is TGTGCCAGCAGTTTATCGACAGGGCGGTATGAAAAACTGTTTTTT. The full variable domain, with the rest looked up from reference TRBV27 and TRBJ1-4, is EAQVTQNPRYLITVTGKKLTVTCSQNMNHEYMSWYRQDPGLGLRQIYYSMNVEVTDKGDVPEGYKVSRKEKRNFPLILESPSPNQTSLYFCASSLSTGRYEKLFFGSGTQLSVL.

This sequence joins TRBV4-2 and TRBJ1-2; D uncertain. The V end lost 3 bases, the J end lost 4 bases, and 18 bases lay between the germline ends. This CDR3 is built from 16 residues. Germline CDR1 is LGHNA and CDR2 is YNFKEQ. CDR3 sequence reads: CASSHLQDSNAYGYTF. The CDR3 nucleotides are TGTGCCAGCAGCCATCTTCAGGACTCTAACGCCTATGGCTACACCTTC.

The rearrangement joins TRBV11-2 to TRBJ1-4; TRBD1 agrees at 9 bases. The germline gives CDR1 SGHAT, CDR2 FQNNGV. The CDR3 has 16 amino acids. The V gene end was trimmed by 6 bases and the J gene end by 7 bases; junction bases not matched to a gene: 12. DNA of the CDR3: TGTGCCAGCAGACCACAGGGGGCTATAATAGTTGAAAAACTGTTTTTT. Its protein product is CASRPQGAIIVEKLFF. The whole variable domain, remainder taken from reference TRBV11-2 and TRBJ1-4, is EAGVAQSPRYKIIEKRQSVAFWCNPISGHATLYWYQQILGQGPKLLIQFQNNGVVDDSQLPKDRFSAERLKGVDSTLKIQPAKLEDSAVYLCASRPQGAIIVEKLFFGSGTQLSVL.

The chain combines TRBV11-3 with TRBJ1-1; no clear D gene. The V end was cut by 2 bases, the J end by 0 bases, with 4 bases between. Looked up from germline, CDR1 is SGHNT and CDR2 is YENEEA. The CDR3 contains 13 residues. CDR3 in amino acids: CASSLWLNTEAFF. CDR3 DNA: TGTGCCAGCAGCTTATGGCTGAACACTGAAGCTTTCTTT.

J is TRBJ2-7 and V is TRBV6-5, with 8 positions matching TRBD1. Trimming took 6 bases from V and 2 from J; bases not matched to a gene: 3. The CDR3 runs 13 residues. In germline, CDR1 is MNHEY, CDR2 SVGAGI. The CDR3 region has the DNA TGTGCCAGCAGAGGACAGGGAACCTACGAGCAGTACTTC. This encodes CASRGQGTYEQYF.

This clone is a singleton in its sample. The rearrangement joins TRBV9 to TRBJ1-2, with D tentatively TRBD1 (5 bases). The CDR3 sequence is 15 residues long. V dropped 2 bases and J dropped 0 bases, with 11 bases sitting between them. CDR1 SGDLS and CDR2 YYNGEE come from the germline V gene. CDR3 sequence: CASSVREGTNYGYTF. The CDR3 nucleotides are TGTGCCAGCAGCGTCAGGGAGGGTACTAACTATGGCTACACCTTC.

The chain carries TRBV6-6 and TRBJ1-5, with TRBD1 as a possible D gene (6 bases). The V gene's germline CDR1 is MNHNY and CDR2 SVGAGI (reference sequence). The CDR3 covers 18 residues. V gave up 5 bases and J gave up 1 base, with 21 bases separating them. This chain's CDR3 is CASSPPNRDRVSNQPQHF. Here the CDR3 DNA reads TGTGCCAGCAGTCCCCCAAACAGGGATAGGGTGAGCAATCAGCCCCAGCATTTT.

The chain links TRBV12-5 to TRBJ1-1, with D unclear. V lost 6 bases and J 3 bases, leaving 8 bases between the germline ends. Germline-derived CDR1 and CDR2 are LGHNT and FRNRAP. This CDR3 contains 12 residues. For the CDR3, the DNA is TGTGCTAGTGGCCGAGGTGACACTGAAGCTTTCTTT. As protein: CASGRGDTEAFF.

The chain has TRBV11-2 and TRBJ2-7; perhaps TRBD1 as D (6 bases). Germline assignment: CDR1 SGHAT and CDR2 FQNNGV. This CDR3 has 15 residues. V was trimmed by 2 bases and J by 3 bases, leaving 14 bases between them. The CDR3 region has the DNA TGTGCCAGCAGCTTATATCCAGGGGCGGACTACGAGCAGTACTTC. Residues: CASSLYPGADYEQYF.

The chain's CDR3 is CASSLASWADTQYF. CDR3 DNA sequence: TGTGCCAGCAGCTTGGCGTCCTGGGCGGATACGCAGTATTTT. V is TRBV11-2 and J is TRBJ2-3; D remains unclear. Trimming pared 3 bases from V and 6 bases from J, leaving 13 bases between. This CDR3 has 14 amino acids. Looked up from germline, CDR1 is SGHAT and CDR2 is FQNNGV. Combining the CDR3 with reference TRBV11-2 and TRBJ2-3 gives the whole variable domain EAGVAQSPRYKIIEKRQSVAFWCNPISGHATLYWYQQILGQGPKLLIQFQNNGVVDDSQLPKDRFSAERLKGVDSTLKIQPAKLEDSAVYLCASSLASWADTQYFGPGTRLTVL.

This chain connects TRBV5-4 to TRBJ2-6; tentative D call: TRBD1 (5 bases). CDR1 is SGHNT and CDR2 is YYREEE in the germline V gene (reference sequence). This CDR3 region has 13 residues. V lost 8 bases to trimming and J lost 4 bases, with 10 bases between them. CDR3 sequence reads: CARGAAGANVLTF. The CDR3 DNA follows: TGTGCCAGAGGGGCCGCCGGGGCCAACGTCCTGACTTTC.

In this sample, this clone is medium-sized. The chain uses TRBV4-1 and TRBJ2-7; 9 nucleotides line up with TRBD1. Germline V lookup: CDR1 MGHRA, CDR2 YSYEKL. Unmatched junction bases numbered 7, after V lost 0 bases and J lost 4 bases. The CDR3 covers 16 residues. In DNA, the CDR3 is TGCGCCAGCAGCCAAGACGCTGGGACAGGGAAATACGAGCAGTACTTC. It yields the protein CASSQDAGTGKYEQYF.

The CDR3 DNA is TGTGCCAGCAGACCTGGGACAGCTAGTCACACCTTC. Protein sequence: CASRPGTASHTF. This chain joins TRBV12-3 or TRBV12-4 and TRBJ1-2, with 7 nucleotides matching TRBD1. The CDR3 spans 12 residues. Trimming cost V 6 bases and J 12 bases; bases outside gene matches: 10.

The gene calls are TRBV6-2 or TRBV6-3 and TRBJ1-2; D not certain. Per germline, CDR1 MNHEY and CDR2 SVGEGT. Trimming took 0 bases from V and 0 from J, leaving 17 bases between them. The CDR3 has 18 residues. The CDR3 region has the DNA TGTGCCAGCAGTTACTCGACGGGGAAGGCGGAAGCTAACTATGGCTACACCTTC. It translates to CASSYSTGKAEANYGYTF.

This rearrangement joins TRBV7-2 to TRBJ1-2, with TRBD1 identical over 8 bases. V lost 1 base and J lost 3; bases outside the gene matches: 4. CDR1 is SGHTA, CDR2 FQGNSA, per germline. This CDR3 has 15 residues. As DNA, the CDR3 is TGTGCCAGCAGCTTAGATCAGGGGGCTTACTATGGCTACACCTTC. Protein sequence: CASSLDQGAYYGYTF. The complete variable domain, with remaining parts taken from reference TRBV7-2 and TRBJ1-2, reads GAGVSQSPSNKVTEKGKDVELRCDPISGHTALYWYRQSLGQGLEFLIYFQGNSAPDKSGLPSDRFSAERTGGSVSTLTIQRTQQEDSAVYLCASSLDQGAYYGYTFGSGTRLTVV.

This clone turned up a few times. The chain joins TRBV4-1 to TRBJ1-6; 8 bases line up with TRBD1. CDR1 is MGHRA, CDR2 YSYEKL, per germline. The J segment lost 8 bases and the V segment lost 4 bases, leaving 4 bases of the junction unmatched. The CDR3 length is 14 residues. CDR3 bases: TGCGCCAGCAGCCGGACAGGGTCGGATTCACCCCTCCACTTT. Residues: CASSRTGSDSPLHF.

CDR3 in amino acids: CASSQRPTSGGWGEQFF. CDR3 coding DNA: TGTGCCAGCAGCCAACGACCGACTAGCGGGGGGTGGGGTGAGCAGTTCTTC. The chain combines TRBV4-2 with TRBJ2-1; 13 nucleotides line up with TRBD2. There are 17 residues in the CDR3. The V gene's germline CDR1 is LGHNA and CDR2 YNFKEQ. Trimming at V came to 2 bases and at J to 9 bases, leaving 10 bases not matched to a gene.

The chain is built from TRBV5-1 and TRBJ1-6; 10 bases fit TRBD1. Trimming at V came to 0 bases and at J to 8 bases, leaving 2 bases not matched to a gene. This CDR3 has 15 residues. CDR1 and CDR2 (germline): SGHRS, YFSETQ. CDR3 region: CASSLDGTGDSPLHF. The CDR3 bases are TGCGCCAGCAGCTTGGATGGGACAGGGGATTCACCCCTCCACTTT.

The V and J genes are TRBV5-1 and TRBJ2-5; tentatively, D is TRBD2 (6 bases). The V gene's germline CDR1 is SGHRS and CDR2 YFSETQ. Trimming removed 0 bases at V and 3 bases at J, with 9 bases between. The CDR3 length is 14 residues. CDR3 nucleotides: TGCGCCAGCAGCTTGGTCGGGGGAGAAGAGACCCAGTACTTC. Its protein is CASSLVGGEETQYF.

V is TRBV7-2 and J is TRBJ2-3; 7 positions agree with TRBD2. J lost 2 bases, V lost 1 base, and 6 bases had no gene match. Germline CDR1 SGHTA, CDR2 FQGNSA. The CDR3 loop spans 16 amino acids. CDR3 in DNA: TGTGCCAGCAGCTTAGTGCTGGGGGGGGACACAGATACGCAGTATTTT. It specifies CASSLVLGGDTDTQYF.

This chain uses TRBV28 with TRBJ2-3, with TRBD1 matching 10 bases. Unmatched junction bases numbered 4, after V lost 4 bases and J lost 0 bases. The length of the CDR3 is 16 residues. Per the germline V gene, CDR1 is MDHEN and CDR2 is SYDVKM. For the CDR3, the DNA is TGTGCCAGCAGTTCGTGGACAGGGGGAAGCACAGATACGCAGTATTTT. It codes for CASSSWTGGSTDTQYF. The variable domain in full, with the rest retrieved from reference TRBV28 and TRBJ2-3, is DVKVTQSSRYLVKRTGEKVFLECVQDMDHENMFWYRQDPGLGLRLIYFSYDVKMKEKGDIPEGYSVSREKKERFSLILESASTNQTSMYLCASSSWTGGSTDTQYFGPGTRLTVL.

The chain joins TRBV7-8 to TRBJ1-5; 7 bases match TRBD1. Trimming cost V 2 bases and J 8 bases; bases outside gene matches: 3. Germline assignment: CDR1 SGHVS and CDR2 FQNEAQ. CDR3 length: 13 amino acids. CDR3 DNA sequence: TGTGCCAGCAGCTTACGACAGGGAGAGCCCCAGCATTTT. Amino acid sequence: CASSLRQGEPQHF.